This T cell receptor beta chain was retrieved from a study of chemoradiotherapy in HPV16-positive cancers. Trimming cost V 3 bases and J 8 bases, with 14 bases left between them. CDR3 length: 13 residues. The germline V gene has CDR1 SGHRS and CDR2 YFSETQ. Measured with immunoSEQ multiplex PCR; TCRdb has only the in-frame clones, and not every one. The sample carries about 16,000 clones, about nine tenths recorded once. This chain joins TRBV5-1 and TRBJ1-1; no clear D. Sequenced here: blood, sampled from a patient who underwent chemoradiotherapy. The source is a human donor with HPV-associated anogenital cancer. The CDR3 DNA follows: TGCGCCAGCAGCTCTTCGGGTTTCCGCGAAGCTTTCTTT. It codes for CASSSSGFREAFF. The full variable domain, its missing parts supplied by reference TRBV5-1 and TRBJ1-1, is KAGVTQTPRYLIKTRGQQVTLSCSPISGHRSVSWYQQTPGQGLQFLFEYFSETQRNKGNFPGRFSGRQFSNSRSEMNVSTLELGDSALYLCASSSSGFREAFFGQGTRLTVV.